A single sample gave rise to the 22 T cell receptor beta chains below, sequenced in a study of cytomegalovirus exposure and HLA in healthy donors. It was with 60 Vbeta and 13 Jbeta primers that the PCR ran. This table comes from immunoSEQ multiplex PCR, and its TCRdb copy is limited to in-frame clones, with some not included. The sample lists about 140,000 clones, about three quarters occurring once. The sequencing input was PBMCs. The origin of the receptors is a woman aged 25 to 45 in good health and CMV-seronegative.

The V gene is TRBV6-1, the J gene TRBJ2-3; perhaps TRBD2 as D (6 bases). The V and J ends lost 8 bases and 3 bases respectively, with 18 bases between them. Germline CDR1 MNHNS, CDR2 SASEGT. The CDR3 sequence is 15 residues long. As DNA, the CDR3 is TGTGCCAGCGCACCACGGGAGATGAGAACAGATACGCAGTATTTT. Translated, it gives CASAPREMRTDTQYF.

The chain recombines TRBV19 with TRBJ2-3; D unclear. CDR1 and CDR2 (germline): LNHDA, SQIVND (reference sequence). Trimming took 5 bases from V and 6 from J, leaving 9 bases between them. This CDR3 has 12 residues. The CDR3 coding sequence is TGTGCCAGTAGTTCACCTGCGGATACGCAGTATTTT. Amino acid sequence: CASSSPADTQYF.

The chain has TRBV9 and TRBJ2-1; tentative D call: TRBD2 (6 bases). From germline, CDR1 is SGDLS and CDR2 YYNGEE. This CDR3 is built from 16 residues. Trimming left V 0 bases short and J 0 bases short, with 10 bases between. The CDR3 DNA reads as TGTGCCAGCAGCGTAGTAGGGACTGTCTCCTACAATGAGCAGTTCTTC. It translates to CASSVVGTVSYNEQFF. The full variable domain, rest sourced from reference TRBV9 and TRBJ2-1, is DSGVTQTPKHLITATGQRVTLRCSPRSGDLSVYWYQQSLDQGLQFLIQYYNGEERAKGNILERFSAQQFPDLHSELNLSSLELGDSALYFCASSVVGTVSYNEQFFGPGTRLTVL.

This chain connects TRBV11-2 to TRBJ2-7; 7 nucleotides agree with TRBD1. This CDR3 is 13 amino acids long. Losses at the gene ends were 5 bases for V and 7 bases for J; bases not matched to a gene: 8. Germline CDR1 and CDR2: SGHAT and FQNNGV. CDR3 protein: CASSPDRVREQYV. CDR3 bases: TGTGCCAGCAGCCCTGACAGGGTGCGAGAGCAGTACGTC.

The chain links TRBV29-1 to TRBJ2-4, with 8 positions matching TRBD2. This CDR3 comprises 15 residues. V trimming: 3 bases; J trimming: 3 bases; junction bases outside the gene matches: 7. Germline CDR1 is SQVTM and CDR2 is ANQGSEA. The CDR3: CSVEESGRGKNIQYF. The DNA of the CDR3 is TGCAGCGTTGAGGAAAGCGGGAGAGGCAAAAACATTCAGTACTTC.

This chain joins TRBV27 and TRBJ2-1; 9 nucleotides line up with TRBD2. CDR1 and CDR2 from the germline V gene are MNHEY and SMNVEV (reference sequence). The CDR3 has 17 amino acids. The trim removed 0 bases at V and 4 bases at J, leaving 7 bases unmatched. Written as DNA, the CDR3 is TGTGCCAGCAGTTTATCACTAGCGGGCCTCGAATACAATGAGCAGTTCTTC. Translation gives CASSLSLAGLEYNEQFF.

The V and J genes are TRBV4-2 and TRBJ2-1, with 7 bases that match TRBD1. After removal of 4 bases from V and 8 bases from J, the junction contained 5 bases not matched to a gene. The CDR3 contains 13 residues. CDR1 LGHNA and CDR2 YNFKEQ come from the germline V gene. CDR3 nucleotides: TGTGCCAGCAGCCGGGACAGAAACGATGAGCAGTTCTTC. Amino acids: CASSRDRNDEQFF.

The J gene is TRBJ1-1, the V gene TRBV5-1; D is unclear. The V gene's germline CDR1 is SGHRS and CDR2 YFSETQ. The CDR3 runs to 14 residues. The ends were cut back, 6 bases at V and 4 bases at J, with 16 bases in the middle. The CDR3 sequence is CASMIGSGVTEAFF. The CDR3 bases are TGCGCCAGCATGATAGGAAGCGGGGTCACTGAAGCTTTCTTT.

V usage is TRBV18 and J usage is TRBJ1-1, with a tentative D call TRBD1 (6 bases). The CDR3 totals 18 residues. V lost 3 bases and J 3 bases, leaving 23 bases between the germline ends. CDR1 is KGHSH and CDR2 is LQKENI in the germline V gene. CDR3 in amino acids: CASSPILVTGLVDTEAFF. In DNA, the CDR3 is TGTGCCAGCTCACCCATTTTAGTTACAGGGTTGGTTGACACTGAAGCTTTCTTT.

Only a few counts were recorded for this clone. This chain connects TRBV5-1 to TRBJ1-1; TRBD1 aligns across 8 bases. The V gene's germline CDR1 is SGHRS and CDR2 YFSETQ. The V gene end was trimmed by 1 base and the J gene end by 1 base; junction bases not matched to a gene: 3. The CDR3 covers 15 residues. In DNA, the CDR3 is TGCGCCAGCAGCTTGTGGACAGGGCAGAACACTGAAGCTTTCTTT. This gives the protein CASSLWTGQNTEAFF. The full variable domain, completed using reference TRBV5-1 and TRBJ1-1, is KAGVTQTPRYLIKTRGQQVTLSCSPISGHRSVSWYQQTPGQGLQFLFEYFSETQRNKGNFPGRFSGRQFSNSRSEMNVSTLELGDSALYLCASSLWTGQNTEAFFGQGTRLTVV.

The chain recombines TRBV19 with TRBJ2-5, with 9 bases lining up with TRBD1. Germline CDR1 and CDR2: LNHDA and SQIVND (reference sequence). V was pared by 5 bases and J by 4 bases, with 14 bases of the junction left unmatched. This CDR3 region has 17 residues. For the CDR3, the DNA is TGTGCCAGTAGTGCACCGGGACAGGGAGGAGGGCGAGAGACCCAGTACTTC. Protein product: CASSAPGQGGGRETQYF. Filled out from reference TRBV19 and TRBJ2-5, the complete variable domain reads DGGITQSPKYLFRKEGQNVTLSCEQNLNHDAMYWYRQDPGQGLRLIYYSQIVNDFQKGDIAEGYSVSREKKESFPLTVTSAQKNPTAFYLCASSAPGQGGGRETQYFGPGTRLLVL.

V is TRBV29-1 and J is TRBJ1-1; no clear D gene. The ends were cut back, 4 bases at V and 0 bases at J, with 9 bases in the middle. This CDR3 spans 13 amino acids. The germline V gene encodes CDR1 SQVTM and CDR2 ANQGSEA. This chain's CDR3 is CSVASQMNTEAFF. In DNA, the CDR3 is TGCAGCGTTGCGAGTCAAATGAACACTGAAGCTTTCTTT.

The chain couples TRBV18 to TRBJ1-1; TRBD1 agrees at 7 bases. Germline CDR1 KGHSH, CDR2 LQKENI. The J segment lost 3 bases and the V segment lost 1 base, leaving 5 bases of the junction unmatched. This CDR3 has 15 amino acids. Written as DNA, the CDR3 is TGTGCCAGCTCACCACGAACAGGGGTGGACACTGAAGCTTTCTTT. Translation: CASSPRTGVDTEAFF.

The chain carries TRBV5-1 and TRBJ1-1; tentatively, D is TRBD1 (5 bases). V was clipped by 3 bases and J by 3 bases, with 18 bases between them. The CDR3 totals 16 residues. Per the germline V gene, CDR1 is SGHRS and CDR2 is YFSETQ. DNA of the CDR3: TGCGCCAGCAGCTCCAGGGTCCCTTACCCCCACACTGAAGCTTTCTTT. The encoded protein is CASSSRVPYPHTEAFF.

The chain is built from TRBV6-6 and TRBJ2-1; 14 bases line up with TRBD2. CDR3 length: 16 amino acids. With 5 bases clipped from V and 6 bases from J, the junction kept 6 bases outside the gene matches. Germline V gene data show CDR1 as MNHNY and CDR2 as SVGAGI (reference sequence). CDR3 region: CASSPGLAGVPNEQFF. The CDR3 DNA reads TGTGCCAGCAGTCCGGGACTAGCGGGAGTGCCCAATGAGCAGTTCTTC.

The chain has TRBV18 and TRBJ1-6; a weak D match, TRBD1 (5 bases). Germline CDR1 is KGHSH and CDR2 is LQKENI. The CDR3 sequence is 14 residues long. The V end was cut by 2 bases, the J end by 7 bases, with 9 bases between. The CDR3, as DNA: TGTGCCAGCTCACCAACAAGACAGAATTCACCCCTCCACTTT. Protein product: CASSPTRQNSPLHF.

Note on this clone: An end of the junction differs from the germline gene, which may be a read error. The chain links TRBV4-1 to TRBJ2-5; D uncertain. Germline CDR1 reads MGHRA; CDR2 reads YSYEKL. The CDR3 is 13 residues long. The CDR3 DNA reads as TGTGCCAGCAGCCCGAACTACAAAGAGACCCAGTACTTC. Its translation: CASSPNYKETQYF.

This sequence joins TRBV5-4 and TRBJ1-2; the D gene is possibly TRBD1 (6 bases). Germline CDR1 reads SGHNT; CDR2 reads YYREEE (reference sequence). The CDR3 is 14 residues long. Between the trimmed V and J ends, which lost 4 bases and 5 bases, there was a span of 15 bases. CDR3 loop: CASSLGGVGYGYTF. The CDR3, as DNA: TGTGCCAGCAGCCTAGGGGGTGTAGGGTATGGCTACACCTTC.

V gene TRBV29-1 combines with J gene TRBJ1-1, with 9 positions matching TRBD1. The CDR3 covers 10 residues. Germline lookup yields CDR1 SQVTM and CDR2 ANQGSEA. V was clipped by 3 bases and J by 13 bases; unmatched bases: 3. The DNA for the CDR3 is TGCAGCGTTGACCGGGACAGGGATTTCTTT. It specifies CSVDRDRDFF.

This clone was detected only a few times. One end of the junction is discordant with germline, which a read error may explain. CDR3 DNA: TGTTCCAGCAGCCCAAGGTTGGACGGGACCTACGAGCAGTACTTC. Translated: CSSSPRLDGTYEQYF. The chain employs TRBV7-9 and TRBJ2-7; a weak D match, TRBD2 (5 bases). The germline CDR1 and CDR2 sequences are SEHNR and FQNEAQ (reference sequence). This CDR3 has 15 amino acids.

This clone appeared a single time. V gene TRBV6-1 combines with J gene TRBJ1-5; D call uncertain. In germline, CDR1 is MNHNS, CDR2 SASEGT. The CDR3 has 17 residues. Trimming removed 1 base from V and 3 bases from J, with 16 bases in between. CDR3 protein: CASSEDTMRRFNQPQHF. CDR3 nucleotide sequence: TGTGCCAGCAGTGAAGACACAATGAGGAGGTTCAATCAGCCCCAGCATTTT.

The chain is built from TRBV7-3 and TRBJ2-2; D is unclear. Per germline, CDR1 SGHTA and CDR2 FQGTGA. The CDR3 contains 13 residues. V lost 4 bases to trimming and J lost 3 bases, with 6 bases between them. CDR3 loop: CASSSSHTGELFF. The CDR3 region has the DNA TGTGCCAGCAGCTCCTCCCACACCGGGGAGCTGTTTTTT. Using reference TRBV7-3 and TRBJ2-2 for the parts outside the CDR3, the full variable domain is GAGVSQTPSNKVTEKGKYVELRCDPISGHTALYWYRQSLGQGPEFLIYFQGTGAADDSGLPNDRFFAVRPEGSVSTLKIQRTERGDSAVYLCASSSSHTGELFFGEGSRLTVL.